The rows below give T cell receptor beta chains drawn from one sample of a study of T cell responses to AZD1222 COVID-19 vaccine. Generated by immunoSEQ multiplex PCR, the TCRdb table keeps only in-frame clones and is missing some. The table records over 100,000 clones, about nine tenths of them present only once. Material: peripheral blood, obtained on day 0 of AZD1222 vaccination. Receptors were obtained from an adult in good health. CDR3s include the opening cysteine and the closing phenylalanine or tryptophan. A D gene is named only where the DNA matches it firmly. The listing skips clone size in some rows; elsewhere it reads once, few, many or a size class.

d_gene: TRBD1
j_gene: TRBJ1-5
abundance: .
v_gene: TRBV4-2
CDR3aa: CASSQGERGRGNQPQHF
CDR3nt: TGTGCCAGCAGCCAAGGCGAGAGGGGGCGCGGCAATCAGCCCCAGCATTTT

d_gene: .
j_gene: TRBJ2-2
abundance: once
v_gene: TRBV19
CDR3aa: CASSISGTDTGELFF
CDR3nt: TGTGCCAGTAGTATTTCGGGCACTGACACCGGGGAGCTGTTTTTT

d_gene: .
j_gene: TRBJ1-4
abundance: once
v_gene: TRBV18
CDR3aa: CASSPNSGNEKLFF
CDR3nt: TGTGCCAGCTCACCGAATTCCGGCAATGAAAAACTGTTTTTT

d_gene: TRBD2
j_gene: TRBJ2-1
abundance: .
v_gene: TRBV5-1
CDR3aa: CASSLVLAGFDEQFF
CDR3nt: TGCGCCAGCAGCTTGGTACTAGCGGGGTTTGATGAGCAGTTCTTC

d_gene: .
j_gene: TRBJ1-4
abundance: .
v_gene: TRBV3-1/TRBV3-2
CDR3aa: CASSQDSQTRKLFF
CDR3nt: TGTGCCAGCAGCCAAGATTCTCAAACTAGAAAACTGTTTTTT

d_gene: .
j_gene: TRBJ1-2
abundance: .
v_gene: TRBV3-1/TRBV3-2
CDR3aa: CASSQTRGGYTF
CDR3nt: TGTGCCAGCAGCCAGACCCGAGGGGGCTACACCTTC

d_gene: .
j_gene: TRBJ1-2
abundance: .
v_gene: TRBV5-8
CDR3aa: CASIYVAAGDHGYTF
CDR3nt: TGTGCCAGCATTTATGTGGCAGCGGGGGATCATGGCTACACCTTC

d_gene: .
j_gene: TRBJ2-5
abundance: few
v_gene: TRBV6-5
CDR3aa: CASSPTRRETQYF
CDR3nt: TGTGCCAGCAGCCCGACCAGAAGGGAGACCCAGTACTTC

d_gene: .
j_gene: TRBJ1-6
abundance: .
v_gene: TRBV10-3
CDR3aa: CAISEIDSSSPLHF
CDR3nt: TGTGCCATCAGTGAGATCGACAGCTCTTCACCCCTCCACTTT

d_gene: .
j_gene: TRBJ2-3
abundance: .
v_gene: TRBV9
CDR3aa: CASSARQTDTQYF
CDR3nt: TGTGCCAGCAGCGCCAGACAGACAGATACGCAGTATTTT

d_gene: .
j_gene: TRBJ1-1
abundance: once
v_gene: TRBV14
CDR3aa: CASSLGTEAFF
CDR3nt: TGTGCCAGCAGCCTGGGGACAGAAGCTTTCTTT

d_gene: TRBD2
j_gene: TRBJ2-7
abundance: .
v_gene: TRBV30
CDR3aa: CAWSVRVGGASLRYEQYF
CDR3nt: TGTGCCTGGAGTGTACGGGTCGGGGGGGCAAGTTTGCGCTACGAGCAGTACTTC

d_gene: .
j_gene: TRBJ1-1
abundance: .
v_gene: TRBV7-8
CDR3aa: CASSLRGGTEAFF
CDR3nt: TGTGCCAGCAGCTTAAGGGGAGGAACTGAAGCTTTCTTT

d_gene: .
j_gene: TRBJ2-3
abundance: .
v_gene: TRBV29-1
CDR3aa: CSVERDKGTDTQYF
CDR3nt: TGCAGCGTTGAGAGGGATAAGGGCACAGATACGCAGTATTTT

d_gene: .
j_gene: TRBJ1-2
abundance: once
v_gene: TRBV5-6
CDR3aa: CASSPPNSNYGYTF
CDR3nt: TGTGCCAGCAGCCCTCCCAACTCTAACTATGGCTACACCTTC

d_gene: TRBD1
j_gene: TRBJ1-4
abundance: .
v_gene: TRBV13
CDR3aa: CASSLRDRNEKLFF
CDR3nt: TGTGCCAGCAGCTTAAGGGACAGAAATGAAAAACTGTTTTTT

d_gene: .
j_gene: TRBJ1-1
abundance: .
v_gene: TRBV5-1
CDR3aa: CASSAGFNTEAFF
CDR3nt: TGCGCCAGTTCCGCCGGGTTCAACACTGAAGCTTTCTTT

d_gene: TRBD1
j_gene: TRBJ2-1
abundance: .
v_gene: TRBV30
CDR3aa: CAWNRDRGLGEQFF
CDR3nt: TGTGCCTGGAACCGGGACAGGGGGCTTGGTGAGCAGTTCTTC

d_gene: .
j_gene: TRBJ2-7
abundance: .
v_gene: TRBV7-2
CDR3aa: CASSLQTSSTYEQYF
CDR3nt: TGTGCCAGCAGCTTACAGACGTCGAGTACCTACGAGCAGTACTTC

d_gene: .
j_gene: TRBJ1-5
abundance: .
v_gene: TRBV9
CDR3aa: CASSVGGANQPQHF
CDR3nt: TGTGCCAGCAGCGTAGGGGGCGCCAATCAGCCCCAGCATTTT

d_gene: .
j_gene: TRBJ1-2
abundance: .
v_gene: TRBV9
CDR3aa: CASSPGGWKNYGYTF
CDR3nt: TGTGCCAGCAGCCCAGGAGGGTGGAAAAACTATGGCTACACCTTC

d_gene: TRBD2
j_gene: TRBJ2-7
abundance: .
v_gene: TRBV19
CDR3aa: CASTASGAAYEQYF
CDR3nt: TGTGCCAGTACCGCTAGCGGGGCGGCCTACGAGCAGTACTTC

d_gene: .
j_gene: TRBJ1-1
abundance: .
v_gene: TRBV6-6
CDR3aa: CALNKGVNTEAFF
CDR3nt: TGTGCCTTAAATAAGGGGGTGAACACTGAAGCTTTCTTT

d_gene: TRBD1
j_gene: TRBJ1-6
abundance: .
v_gene: TRBV3-1/TRBV3-2
CDR3aa: CASSQAGTGRYNSPLHF
CDR3nt: TGTGCCAGCAGCCAGGCCGGGACAGGGCGTTATAATTCACCCCTCCACTTT

d_gene: .
j_gene: TRBJ2-3
abundance: .
v_gene: TRBV2
CDR3aa: CASIPRGTYGDTQYF
CDR3nt: TGTGCCAGCATCCCTCGAGGGACTTACGGGGATACGCAGTATTTT

d_gene: .
j_gene: TRBJ1-6
abundance: .
v_gene: TRBV5-4
CDR3aa: CASSPGQQNSPLHF
CDR3nt: TGTGCCAGCAGCCCCGGACAGCAAAATTCACCCCTCCACTTT

d_gene: .
j_gene: TRBJ2-1
abundance: .
v_gene: TRBV5-4
CDR3aa: CASRSLGQKTGEQFF
CDR3nt: TGTGCCAGCAGGTCCCTCGGACAGAAGACGGGCGAGCAGTTCTTC

d_gene: .
j_gene: TRBJ2-7
abundance: few
v_gene: TRBV7-2
CDR3aa: CASSLPNTYEQYF
CDR3nt: TGTGCCAGCAGCTTACCAAATACCTACGAGCAGTACTTC

d_gene: TRBD2
j_gene: TRBJ2-7
abundance: .
v_gene: TRBV20-1
CDR3aa: CSASGGVQPYEQYF
CDR3nt: TGCAGTGCTAGTGGGGGGGTTCAGCCCTACGAGCAGTACTTC

d_gene: .
j_gene: TRBJ1-3
abundance: .
v_gene: TRBV30
CDR3aa: CAWKRPGNTIYF
CDR3nt: TGTGCCTGGAAAAGGCCCGGAAACACCATATATTTT

d_gene: .
j_gene: TRBJ1-1
abundance: .
v_gene: TRBV11-2
CDR3aa: CASSLNSGNTEAFF
CDR3nt: TGTGCCAGCAGCTTAAATAGCGGGAACACTGAAGCTTTCTTT

d_gene: .
j_gene: TRBJ1-2
abundance: .
v_gene: TRBV7-9
CDR3aa: CASSYGGGYTF
CDR3nt: TGTGCCAGCAGCTATGGAGGTGGCTACACCTTC

d_gene: .
j_gene: TRBJ1-2
abundance: .
v_gene: TRBV19
CDR3aa: CASTTGHYGYTF
CDR3nt: TGTGCCAGCACGACAGGACACTATGGCTACACCTTC

d_gene: TRBD2
j_gene: TRBJ2-1
abundance: .
v_gene: TRBV6-2/TRBV6-3
CDR3aa: CASSKSGNRNNEQFF
CDR3nt: TGTGCCAGCAGTAAGAGCGGGAACCGTAACAATGAGCAGTTCTTC

d_gene: .
j_gene: TRBJ1-1
abundance: .
v_gene: TRBV6-5
CDR3aa: CASSYSTSTLNTEAFF
CDR3nt: TGTGCCAGCAGTTACTCGACTAGCACTCTGAACACTGAAGCTTTCTTT

d_gene: .
j_gene: TRBJ1-2
abundance: .
v_gene: TRBV5-4
CDR3aa: CASSSGAYGYTF
CDR3nt: TGTGCCAGCAGCTCCGGAGCCTATGGCTACACCTTC

d_gene: .
j_gene: TRBJ1-1
abundance: .
v_gene: TRBV6-2/TRBV6-3
CDR3aa: CASSPGHRSEAFF
CDR3nt: TGTGCCAGCAGCCCCGGACATAGGTCTGAAGCTTTCTTT

d_gene: .
j_gene: TRBJ1-4
abundance: once
v_gene: TRBV18
CDR3aa: CASSQIGGEKLFF
CDR3nt: TGTGCCAGCTCACAGATTGGGGGTGAAAAACTGTTTTTT

d_gene: .
j_gene: TRBJ2-2
abundance: .
v_gene: TRBV19
CDR3aa: CASSTPGRKTGELFF
CDR3nt: TGTGCCAGTAGTACTCCGGGACGGAAGACTGGGGAGCTGTTTTTT

d_gene: .
j_gene: TRBJ2-3
abundance: .
v_gene: TRBV6-2/TRBV6-3
CDR3aa: CASSPIRTGPTDTQYF
CDR3nt: TGTGCCAGCAGTCCGATTAGGACCGGGCCGACAGATACGCAGTATTTT

d_gene: .
j_gene: TRBJ1-5
abundance: .
v_gene: TRBV18
CDR3aa: CASSPGVNVGFSNQPQHF
CDR3nt: TGTGCCAGCTCACCGGGCGTAAACGTCGGCTTTAGCAATCAGCCCCAGCATTTT

d_gene: TRBD1
j_gene: TRBJ1-4
abundance: .
v_gene: TRBV5-1
CDR3aa: CASSSTGIREKLFF
CDR3nt: TGCGCCAGCAGCTCGACAGGGATTAGGGAAAAACTGTTTTTT

d_gene: .
j_gene: TRBJ1-5
abundance: .
v_gene: TRBV3-1/TRBV3-2
CDR3aa: CASSQGLDKQPQHF
CDR3nt: TGTGCCAGCAGCCAAGGCCTGGACAAACAGCCCCAGCATTTT

d_gene: TRBD1
j_gene: TRBJ1-1
abundance: .
v_gene: TRBV30
CDR3aa: CAWSVRDRGGSFF
CDR3nt: TGTGCCTGGAGTGTACGGGACAGGGGAGGGTCTTTCTTT

d_gene: .
j_gene: TRBJ1-2
abundance: .
v_gene: TRBV4-2
CDR3aa: CASSQDRNIVYGYTF
CDR3nt: TGTGCCAGCAGCCAAGATCGGAACATAGTATATGGCTACACCTTC

d_gene: .
j_gene: TRBJ1-4
abundance: once
v_gene: TRBV18
CDR3aa: CASSPNRQVGGEKLFF
CDR3nt: TGTGCCAGCTCACCCAACCGACAGGTTGGAGGTGAAAAACTGTTTTTT

d_gene: .
j_gene: TRBJ2-3
abundance: once
v_gene: TRBV5-8
CDR3aa: CASSLVITDTDTQYF
CDR3nt: TGTGCCAGCAGCTTGGTGATTACAGACACAGATACGCAGTATTTT

d_gene: .
j_gene: TRBJ2-1
abundance: .
v_gene: TRBV4-1
CDR3aa: CASSPDWSSYNEQFF
CDR3nt: TGCGCCAGCAGCCCCGACTGGAGCTCCTACAATGAGCAGTTCTTC

d_gene: .
j_gene: TRBJ1-1
abundance: .
v_gene: TRBV7-6
CDR3aa: CAFWNTEAFF
CDR3nt: TGTGCCTTTTGGAACACTGAAGCTTTCTTT

d_gene: .
j_gene: TRBJ2-7
abundance: .
v_gene: TRBV4-2
CDR3aa: CASSQVSSGSYEQYF
CDR3nt: TGTGCCAGCAGCCAAGTGAGTTCGGGGTCCTACGAGCAGTACTTC

d_gene: .
j_gene: TRBJ1-1
abundance: .
v_gene: TRBV11-2
CDR3aa: CASSLVVGGQANTEAFF
CDR3nt: TGTGCCAGCAGCTTAGTTGTCGGAGGGCAGGCGAACACTGAAGCTTTCTTT

d_gene: .
j_gene: TRBJ1-2
abundance: few
v_gene: TRBV29-1
CDR3aa: CSAAPGATPSGYTF
CDR3nt: TGCAGCGCCGCACCGGGGGCCACGCCGTCTGGCTACACCTTC